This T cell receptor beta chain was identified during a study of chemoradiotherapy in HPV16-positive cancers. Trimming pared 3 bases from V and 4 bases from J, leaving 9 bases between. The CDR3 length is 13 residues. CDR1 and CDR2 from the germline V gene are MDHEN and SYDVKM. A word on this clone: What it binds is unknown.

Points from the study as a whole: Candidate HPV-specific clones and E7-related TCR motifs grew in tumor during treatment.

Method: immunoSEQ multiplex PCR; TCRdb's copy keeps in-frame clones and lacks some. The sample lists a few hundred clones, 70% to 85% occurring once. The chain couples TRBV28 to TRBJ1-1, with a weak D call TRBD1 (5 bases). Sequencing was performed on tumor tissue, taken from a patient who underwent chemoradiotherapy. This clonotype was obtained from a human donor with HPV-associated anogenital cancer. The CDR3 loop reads CASSLKQGTEAFF. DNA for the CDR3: TGTGCCAGCAGTTTGAAGCAGGGCACTGAAGCTTTCTTT.